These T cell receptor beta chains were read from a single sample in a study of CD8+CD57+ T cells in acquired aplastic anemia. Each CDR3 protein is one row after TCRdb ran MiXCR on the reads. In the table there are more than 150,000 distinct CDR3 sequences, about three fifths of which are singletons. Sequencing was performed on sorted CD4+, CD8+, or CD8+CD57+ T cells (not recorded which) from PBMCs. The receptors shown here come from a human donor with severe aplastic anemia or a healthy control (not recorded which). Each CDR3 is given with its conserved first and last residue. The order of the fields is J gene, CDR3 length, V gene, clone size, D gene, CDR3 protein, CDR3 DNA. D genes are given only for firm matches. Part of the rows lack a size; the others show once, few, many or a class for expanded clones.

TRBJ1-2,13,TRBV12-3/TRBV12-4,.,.,CASTLDTNYGYTF,TGTGCCAGCACCCTGGACACTAACTATGGCTACACCTTC
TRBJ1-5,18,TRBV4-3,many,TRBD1,CASSQNRETGGANQPQHF,TGCGCCAGCAGCCAAAACCGGGAAACAGGGGGCGCGAATCAGCCCCAGCATTTT
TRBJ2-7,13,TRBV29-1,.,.,CSSWQGPRGEQYF,TGCAGCAGTTGGCAAGGGCCGCGTGGCGAGCAGTACTTC
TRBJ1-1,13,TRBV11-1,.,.,CASSANPGTEAFF,TGTGCCAGCAGCGCCAACCCTGGGACTGAAGCTTTCTTT
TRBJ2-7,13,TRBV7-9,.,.,CASSFAGTYEQYF,TGTGCCAGCAGCTTTGCAGGAACTTACGAGCAGTACTTC
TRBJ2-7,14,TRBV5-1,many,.,CASSSSGTYYEQYF,TGCGCCAGCAGCTCGTCTGGGACATACTACGAGCAGTACTTC
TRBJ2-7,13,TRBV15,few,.,CATSRDQGYEQYF,TGTGCCACCAGCAGAGATCAGGGCTACGAGCAGTACTTC
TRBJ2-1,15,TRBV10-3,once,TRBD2,CAISEGLAGYNEQFF,TGTGCCATCAGTGAGGGACTAGCGGGGTACAATGAGCAGTTCTTC
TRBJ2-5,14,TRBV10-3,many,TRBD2,CAISVSGGAEGVYF,TGTGCCATCAGTGTTAGCGGGGGCGCAGAGGGTGTGTACTTC
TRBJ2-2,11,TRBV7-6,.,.,CASSLLRELFF,TGTGCCAGCAGCTTACTCCGGGAGCTGTTTTTT
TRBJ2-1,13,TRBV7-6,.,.,CASSLATTGEQFF,TGTGCCAGCAGCTTAGCTACAACAGGGGAGCAGTTCTTC
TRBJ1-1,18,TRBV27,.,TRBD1,CASSPRHGTGIRYTEAFF,TGTGCCAGCAGCCCACGACATGGGACAGGGATTAGGTACACTGAAGCTTTCTTT
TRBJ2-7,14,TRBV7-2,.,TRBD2,CASSSSGASYEQYF,TGTGCCAGCAGCTCAAGCGGGGCTTCCTACGAGCAGTACTTC
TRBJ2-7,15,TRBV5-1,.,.,CASSLDLTPMNEQYF,TGCGCCAGCAGCTTGGATCTGACACCCATGAACGAGCAGTACTTC
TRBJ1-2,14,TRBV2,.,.,CASSEIGTNYGYTF,TGTGCCAGCAGTGAGATAGGGACGAACTATGGCTACACCTTC
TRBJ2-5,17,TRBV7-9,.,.,CASSMLIGGTAQETQYF,TGTGCCAGCAGCATGCTGATTGGAGGGACAGCCCAAGAGACCCAGTACTTC
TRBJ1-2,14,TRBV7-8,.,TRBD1,CASSYGTGGDGYTF,TGTGCCAGCAGCTACGGGACAGGGGGCGACGGCTACACCTTC
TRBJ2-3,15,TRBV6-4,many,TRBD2,CASSVGTTSTDTQYF,TGTGCCAGCAGTGTCGGGACTACTAGCACAGATACGCAGTATTTT
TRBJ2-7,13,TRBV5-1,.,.,CASSLNEGGEQYF,TGCGCCAGCAGCTTAAATGAGGGGGGCGAGCAGTACTTC
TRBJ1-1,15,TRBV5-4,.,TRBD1,CASSRQGALGIGAFF,TGTGCCAGCAGCCGACAGGGGGCGCTTGGGATCGGTGCTTTCTTT
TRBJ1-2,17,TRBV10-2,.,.,CASSEIGTEDTNYGYTF,TGCGCCAGCAGTGAGATTGGAACGGAGGACACTAACTATGGCTACACCTTC
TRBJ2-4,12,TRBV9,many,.,CASSVSGGRQYF,TGTGCCAGCAGCGTATCTGGAGGGAGGCAGTACTTC
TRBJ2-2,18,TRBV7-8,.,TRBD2,CASSSQTSGGDGTGELFF,TGTGCCAGCAGCTCCCAGACTAGCGGGGGGGACGGCACCGGGGAGCTGTTTTTT
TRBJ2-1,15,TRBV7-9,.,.,CASSLESSSGNEQFF,TGTGCCAGCAGCTTAGAATCATCGAGCGGCAATGAGCAGTTCTTC
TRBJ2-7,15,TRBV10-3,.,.,CAISRQTGISYEQYF,TGTGCCATCAGTAGACAAACAGGGATCTCCTACGAGCAGTACTTC
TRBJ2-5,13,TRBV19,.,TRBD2,CATSTSRGETQYF,TGTGCCACCTCGACTAGCCGGGGGGAGACCCAGTACTTC
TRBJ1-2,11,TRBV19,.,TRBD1,CASQGAYGYTF,TGTGCCAGTCAGGGGGCTTATGGCTACACCTTC
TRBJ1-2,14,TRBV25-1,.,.,CASSISGAAQGYTF,TGTGCCAGCAGTATTTCCGGGGCAGCTCAGGGCTACACCTTC
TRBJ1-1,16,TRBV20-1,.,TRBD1,CSARMETGTFNTEAFF,TGCAGTGCTAGAATGGAGACAGGGACATTTAACACTGAGGCTTTCTTT
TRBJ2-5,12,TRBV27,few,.,CASRGLSETQYF,TGTGCCAGCAGGGGACTTAGCGAGACCCAGTACTTC
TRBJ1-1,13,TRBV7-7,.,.,CASSSRMNTEAFF,TGTGCCAGCAGCTCAAGGATGAACACTGAAGCTTTCTTT
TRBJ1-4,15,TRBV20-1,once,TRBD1,CSARDYRDSLEKLFF,TGCAGTGCTAGAGACTACCGGGACAGTCTGGAAAAACTGTTTTTT
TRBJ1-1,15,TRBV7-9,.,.,CASSLFQTGNTEAFF,TGTGCCAGCAGCTTATTTCAGACAGGGAACACTGAAGCTTTCTTT
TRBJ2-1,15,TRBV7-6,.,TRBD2,CASSLIAGHDNEQFF,TGTGCCAGCAGCTTAATAGCGGGGCACGACAATGAGCAGTTCTTC
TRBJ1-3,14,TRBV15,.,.,CATSRGQGLNTIYF,TGTGCCACCAGCAGAGGTCAGGGATTGAACACCATATATTTT
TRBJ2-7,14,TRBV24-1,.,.,CATSASLRAAEQYF,TGTGCCACCAGTGCGTCGCTCCGGGCAGCCGAGCAGTACTTC
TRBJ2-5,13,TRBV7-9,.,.,CASSTDYQETQYF,TGTGCCAGCAGCACCGACTACCAAGAGACCCAGTACTTC
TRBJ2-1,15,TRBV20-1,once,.,CSARVPTGSYNEQFF,TGCAGTGCTAGAGTCCCGACTGGTTCCTACAATGAGCAGTTCTTC